The 32 T cell receptor beta chains presented below share a single source sample, sequenced in a study of control samples from healthy donors and cancer patients. Some clones are missing from TCRdb's copy, which holds only in-frame ones; the method was immunoSEQ multiplex PCR. The table lists about 120,000 clones, 85% to 95% of them singletons, with around 2.5% in the top ten. The sequenced material came from blood. These TCRs come from a man aged 25-45 years in good health.

The chain links TRBV24-1 to TRBJ2-5, with TRBD2 matching over 7 bases. The CDR3 has 20 amino acids. Germline lookup yields CDR1 KGHDR and CDR2 SFDVKD. J was trimmed by 2 bases and V by 3 bases; bases with no gene match: 20. The DNA of the CDR3 is TGTGCCACCAGTGATATAACAGCGGGCGGGGGTGAGAGACGACAAGAGACCCAGTACTTC. Encoded protein: CATSDITAGGGERRQETQYF.

V and J are TRBV23-1 and TRBJ2-2, with a possible D match to TRBD2 (6 bases). Being an ORF, TRBV23-1 has a function that is uncertain. V lost 2 bases, J lost 5 bases, and 21 bases lay in between. This CDR3 is built from 18 residues. CDR3 residues: CASSQGRGPLGRTGELFF. The CDR3 DNA reads TGCGCCAGCAGTCAAGGTCGGGGCCCGTTAGGGAGGACCGGGGAGCTGTTTTTT.

A note on this clone: The sample has other DNA sequences that encode this CDR3 too. This sequence joins TRBV5-4 and TRBJ1-1; 7 nucleotides agree with TRBD1. The V segment lost 4 bases and the J segment 4 bases; nucleotides outside the gene matches: 10. The germline CDR1 and CDR2 sequences are SGHNT and YYREEE (reference sequence). CDR3 size: 15 residues. CDR3 protein: CASSRNRGRGTEAFF. The CDR3, as DNA: TGTGCCAGCAGCCGTAACAGGGGACGGGGCACTGAAGCTTTCTTT.

The chain joins TRBV18 to TRBJ2-7; D is possibly TRBD1 or TRBD2 (5 bases each). Germline-derived CDR1 and CDR2 are KGHSH and LQKENI. V shed 5 bases and J shed 4 bases, with 15 bases lying between them. The CDR3 is made up of 14 amino acids. The CDR3 region has the DNA TGTGCCAGCTCAGTGGGACCGAATACTTACGAGCAGTACTTC. Protein sequence: CASSVGPNTYEQYF.

This clone was seen a single time. The chain has TRBV6-4 and TRBJ1-2; TRBD1 is a possible D gene (6 bases). Between the trimmed V and J ends, which lost 8 bases and 1 base, there was a span of 11 bases. Germline values: CDR1 MRHNA, CDR2 SNTAGT. This CDR3 has 13 residues. This chain's CDR3 is CASEDSLNYGYTF. The CDR3 DNA follows: TGTGCCAGCGAGGACAGTCTTAACTATGGCTACACCTTC.

This clone appeared a single time. The CDR3 is CASRQNTGELFF. For the CDR3, the DNA is TGTGCCAGCAGACAGAACACCGGGGAGCTGTTTTTT. The rearrangement joins TRBV6-6 to TRBJ2-2; no definite D call. CDR1 is MNHNY, CDR2 SVGAGI, per germline (reference sequence). The CDR3 covers 12 residues. With 6 bases removed from V and 1 base from J, the gap between germline ends came to 3 bases.

The chain is built from TRBV30 and TRBJ1-1, with 9 bases fitting TRBD1. The junction had 10 bases not matched to a gene; V was cut back by 1 base and J by 4 bases. This CDR3 is built from 16 residues. Germline assignment: CDR1 GTSNPN and CDR2 SVGIG (reference sequence). The CDR3 loop is CAWSARQGGGGTEAFF. In DNA form, the CDR3 reads TGTGCCTGGAGTGCTAGACAGGGGGGAGGTGGCACTGAAGCTTTCTTT.

The chain is built from TRBV9 and TRBJ1-3; no definite D call. Trimming shortened V by 3 bases and J by 0 bases, and 10 bases separated the two germline ends. The CDR3 length is 15 residues. Germline CDR1 is SGDLS and CDR2 is YYNGEE. CDR3 residues: CASSERPSSGNTIYF. CDR3 in DNA: TGTGCCAGCAGCGAACGCCCAAGCTCTGGAAACACCATATATTTT.

This rearrangement joins TRBV5-1 to TRBJ1-4, with D perhaps matching TRBD1 (6 bases). The CDR3 loop spans 15 amino acids. Looked up from germline, CDR1 is SGHRS and CDR2 is YFSETQ. Trimming left V 1 base short and J 5 bases short, with 12 bases between. The CDR3 loop reads CASSLKQGGNEKLFF. Written as DNA, the CDR3 is TGCGCCAGCAGCTTGAAACAGGGCGGAAATGAAAAACTGTTTTTT.

This clone was seen just once. The chain carries TRBV6-5 and TRBJ1-5; no clear D gene. Germline values: CDR1 MNHEY, CDR2 SVGAGI. This CDR3 spans 14 amino acids. V lost 7 bases and J lost 7, with 17 bases in between. The CDR3 nucleotides read TGTGCCAGCACCGAAAGGTTGGGCGGACAGCCCCAGCATTTT. It specifies CASTERLGGQPQHF.

The rearrangement joins TRBV15 to TRBJ1-2, with TRBD1 matching over 7 bases. The CDR3 sequence is 13 residues long. Looked up from germline, CDR1 is LNHNV and CDR2 is YYDKDF (reference sequence). With 2 bases clipped from V and 5 bases from J, the junction kept 2 bases outside the gene matches. The CDR3: CATSRRDSYGYTF. In nucleotides, the CDR3 is TGTGCCACCAGCAGAAGGGACAGTTATGGCTACACCTTC. The variable domain in full, with the rest retrieved from reference TRBV15 and TRBJ1-2, is DAMVIQNPRYQVTQFGKPVTLSCSQTLNHNVMYWYQQKSSQAPKLLFHYYDKDFNNEADTPDNFQSRRPNTSFCFLDIRSPGLGDTAMYLCATSRRDSYGYTFGSGTRLTVV.

The chain recombines TRBV7-8 with TRBJ2-7; D remains ambiguous. Germline CDR1 SGHVS, CDR2 FQNEAQ. Trimming removed 2 bases at V and 0 bases at J, with 8 bases between. CDR3 length equals 14 residues. The CDR3 region has the DNA TGTGCCAGCAGCTTAAGAGGAGTCTCCTACGAGCAGTACTTC. This encodes CASSLRGVSYEQYF. Together with reference TRBV7-8 and TRBJ2-7, the CDR3 gives the full variable domain: GAGVSQSPRYKVAKRGQDVALRCDPISGHVSLFWYQQALGQGPEFLTYFQNEAQLDKSGLPSDRFFAERPEGSVSTLKIQRTQQEDSAVYLCASSLRGVSYEQYFGPGTRLTVT.

This chain connects TRBV7-9 to TRBJ2-1; D is unclear. V shed 3 bases and J shed 5 bases, with 5 bases lying between them. Germline V lookup: CDR1 SEHNR, CDR2 FQNEAQ (reference sequence). The CDR3 length is 12 residues. CDR3 loop: CASSFSNNEQFF. CDR3 bases: TGTGCCAGCAGCTTCTCTAACAATGAGCAGTTCTTC.

V gene TRBV6-1 combines with J gene TRBJ1-2; no firm D call. The length of the CDR3 is 17 residues. The V end lost 0 bases, the J end lost 1 base, and 15 bases lay between the germline ends. In germline, CDR1 is MNHNS, CDR2 SASEGT. In DNA form, the CDR3 reads TGTGCCAGCAGTGAAGCAACGAGGACTCGGCTTAACTATGGCTACACCTTC. This codes for CASSEATRTRLNYGYTF.

This chain uses TRBV7-2 with TRBJ1-5, with D unclear. With 6 bases removed from V and 8 bases from J, the gap between germline ends came to 17 bases. The CDR3 sequence is 14 residues long. Germline CDR1 SGHTA, CDR2 FQGNSA. CDR3 sequence: CASSTFIIGKPQHF. In DNA, the CDR3 is TGTGCCAGCAGTACCTTCATAATAGGGAAGCCCCAGCATTTT.

The V call is TRBV27, the J call TRBJ2-3; possibly TRBD1 for D (6 bases). V lost 8 bases and J lost 2, with 11 bases in between. CDR3 length: 13 amino acids. Germline V lookup: CDR1 MNHEY, CDR2 SMNVEV (reference sequence). CDR3 residues: CASAGVHTDTQYF. CDR3 nucleotides: TGTGCCAGCGCAGGGGTTCACACAGATACGCAGTATTTT.

The gene calls are TRBV21-1 and TRBJ2-7; TRBD1 is the table's D call and was not checked against the DNA. TRBV21-1 is a known pseudogene. This CDR3 region has 16 residues. The chain's CDR3 is CASSKVGTVLSYEQYV. The CDR3 region has the DNA TGTGCCAGCAGCAAAGTTGGGACAGTGCTAAGCTACGAGCAGTACGTC.

Here the CDR3 reads CASSGKTGTGYYGYTF. The CDR3 DNA reads as TGTGCCAGCAGTGGCAAAACCGGGACAGGGTACTATGGCTACACCTTC. This chain links TRBV6-1 with TRBJ1-2, with 9 bases fitting TRBD1. The germline V gene has CDR1 MNHNS and CDR2 SASEGT. The junction had 9 bases not matched to a gene; V was cut back by 4 bases and J by 3 bases. The CDR3 consists of 16 residues.

The chain carries TRBV12-3 or TRBV12-4 and TRBJ2-2; unclear D gene. The V gene lost 5 bases and the J gene lost 6 bases, with 7 bases spanning the gap. This CDR3 has 12 amino acids. Here the CDR3 DNA reads TGTGCCAGCAGTGACGAGCCCGGGGAGCTGTTTTTT. This translates into CASSDEPGELFF.

The rearrangement joins TRBV13 to TRBJ2-6; possibly TRBD1 for D (5 bases). This CDR3 comprises 14 residues. Germline V CDR1 and CDR2: PRHDT, FYEKMQ (reference sequence). V dropped 5 bases and J dropped 1 base, with 6 bases sitting between them. The chain's CDR3 is CASSPGSGANVLTF. In nucleotides, the CDR3 is TGTGCCAGCAGCCCAGGGTCTGGGGCCAACGTCCTGACTTTC.

J is TRBJ2-7 and V is TRBV4-3; weak D call: TRBD2 (7 bases). Germline V lookup: CDR1 LGHNA, CDR2 YSLEER. V lost 0 bases to trimming and J lost 2 bases, with 20 bases between them. The CDR3 extends over 18 amino acids. The CDR3 loop reads CASSQDADRGGPPYEQYF. CDR3 DNA sequence: TGCGCCAGCAGCCAAGACGCAGATAGGGGGGGCCCTCCCTACGAGCAGTACTTC.

V is TRBV5-1 and J is TRBJ1-1; TRBD1 might be the D (5 bases). The germline V gene has CDR1 SGHRS and CDR2 YFSETQ. This CDR3 is built from 14 residues. V was shortened by 9 bases and J by 1 base, with 16 bases between the two germline ends. Here the CDR3 DNA reads TGCGCCACCTCTACGGCAGGGCAGAACACTGAAGCTTTCTTT. Translation gives CATSTAGQNTEAFF.

The chain recombines TRBV27 with TRBJ2-3; TRBD2 agrees at 8 bases. Unmatched junction bases numbered 12, after V lost 7 bases and J lost 3 bases. Germline assignment: CDR1 MNHEY and CDR2 SMNVEV (reference sequence). The CDR3 has 16 amino acids. CDR3 DNA sequence: TGTGCCAGCACGCCGCAGGGACTAGATCGAACAGATACGCAGTATTTT. Its protein is CASTPQGLDRTDTQYF.

The genes are TRBV5-6 and TRBJ2-1; D might be TRBD1 or TRBD2, each matching 5 bases. Trimming removed 5 bases from V and 9 bases from J, with 21 bases in between. Germline V gene sequence: CDR1 SGHDT, CDR2 YYEEEE. This CDR3 spans 15 amino acids. CDR3 region: CASSSGTRPAFEQFF. As DNA, the CDR3 is TGTGCCAGCAGTTCCGGGACCCGTCCTGCCTTTGAGCAGTTCTTC.

The J gene is TRBJ2-3, the V gene TRBV28; 7 nucleotides match TRBD1. V was pared by 6 bases and J by 4 bases, with 7 bases of the junction left unmatched. Germline V lookup: CDR1 MDHEN, CDR2 SYDVKM. The length of the CDR3 is 14 residues. The CDR3 sequence: CASSPPTGPDTQYF. In nucleotides, the CDR3 is TGTGCCAGCAGCCCTCCGACAGGGCCAGATACGCAGTATTTT.

The chain employs TRBV30 and TRBJ1-1, with D possibly being TRBD1 (6 bases). Trimming took 1 base from V and 6 from J, leaving 9 bases between them. This CDR3 region has 12 residues. CDR1 is GTSNPN and CDR2 is SVGIG in the germline V gene (reference sequence). The CDR3 is CAWSGRGAEAFF. The CDR3, as DNA: TGTGCCTGGAGTGGCAGGGGAGCTGAAGCTTTCTTT.

The chain couples TRBV6-5 to TRBJ1-1; D may be TRBD1 (5 bases). This CDR3 is 14 amino acids long. The germline V gene has CDR1 MNHEY and CDR2 SVGAGI. V was cut by 0 bases and J by 10 bases, with 15 bases left in between. CDR3 residues: CASSYSIGTDTAFF. The CDR3 nucleotides read TGTGCCAGCAGTTACTCCATAGGGACCGACACAGCTTTCTTT.

CDR3 region: CASSLAPKSYNEQFF. CDR3 in DNA: TGTGCCAGCAGCTTGGCGCCGAAGAGTTACAATGAGCAGTTCTTC. J is TRBJ2-1 and V is TRBV5-6; D not certain. Germline V CDR1 and CDR2: SGHDT, YYEEEE. The CDR3 is 15 residues long. V was clipped by 0 bases and J by 4 bases, with 11 bases between them. Together with reference TRBV5-6 and TRBJ2-1, the CDR3 gives the full variable domain: DAGVTQSPTHLIKTRGQQVTLRCSPKSGHDTVSWYQQALGQGPQFIFQYYEEEERQRGNFPDRFSGHQFPNYSSELNVNALLLGDSALYLCASSLAPKSYNEQFFGPGTRLTVL.

V is TRBV3-1 (or the pseudogene TRBV3-2) and J is TRBJ1-2; 7 positions match TRBD1. CDR3 length: 17 residues. Germline CDR1 reads LGHDT; CDR2 reads YNNKEL (reference sequence). V shed 4 bases, J shed 7 bases, and the junction held 18 bases outside the gene matches. The CDR3 loop is CASSPLKRQGFISGYTF. The CDR3 DNA is TGTGCCAGCAGCCCATTAAAGAGACAGGGTTTTATCAGTGGCTACACCTTC.

V is TRBV11-2 and J is TRBJ1-1; 10 positions agree with TRBD1. This CDR3 contains 16 residues. V was pared by 5 bases and J by 0 bases, with 6 bases of the junction left unmatched. CDR1 SGHAT and CDR2 FQNNGV come from the germline V gene. The CDR3 loop reads CASSLGQGLMNTEAFF. CDR3 coding DNA: TGTGCCAGCAGCCTGGGACAGGGGTTGATGAACACTGAAGCTTTCTTT.

CDR3 residues: CASSYGGQGNIQYF. The CDR3 region has the DNA TGTGCCAGCAGTTACGGGGGACAGGGGAACATTCAGTACTTC. The chain links TRBV6-5 to TRBJ2-4; 10 positions match TRBD1. The V segment lost 2 bases and the J segment 7 bases; nucleotides outside the gene matches: 2. The CDR3 has 14 residues. Looked up from germline, CDR1 is MNHEY and CDR2 is SVGAGI.

This chain connects TRBV9 to TRBJ1-5; TRBD1 might be the D (5 bases). CDR1 and CDR2 from the germline V gene are SGDLS and YYNGEE. The germline V and J ends were trimmed by 0 bases and 6 bases, with 13 bases remaining between them. This CDR3 has 15 residues. The CDR3 nucleotides read TGTGCCAGCAGCGTAGATGGGGGAACGGCTCAGCCCCAGCATTTT. It is translated as CASSVDGGTAQPQHF.